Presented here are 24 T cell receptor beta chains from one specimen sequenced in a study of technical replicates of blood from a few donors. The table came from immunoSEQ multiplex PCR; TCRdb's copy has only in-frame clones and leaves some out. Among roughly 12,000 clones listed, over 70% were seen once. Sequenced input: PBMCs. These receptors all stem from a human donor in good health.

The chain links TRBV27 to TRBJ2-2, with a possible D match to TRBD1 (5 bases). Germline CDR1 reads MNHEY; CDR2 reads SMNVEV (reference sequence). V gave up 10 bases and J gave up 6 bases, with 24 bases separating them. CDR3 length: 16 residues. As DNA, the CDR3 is TGTGCCACCTATGGGGCCGTGATGGGCAGTGCCGGGGAGCTGTTTTTT. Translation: CATYGAVMGSAGELFF.

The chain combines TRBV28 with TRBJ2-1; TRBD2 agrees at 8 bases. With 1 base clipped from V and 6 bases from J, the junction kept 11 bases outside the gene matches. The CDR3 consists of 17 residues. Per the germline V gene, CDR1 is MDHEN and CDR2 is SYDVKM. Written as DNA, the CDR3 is TGTGCCAGCAGTTTATCCTTAGGACTAGCCTTTTCCAATGAGCAGTTCTTC. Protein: CASSLSLGLAFSNEQFF. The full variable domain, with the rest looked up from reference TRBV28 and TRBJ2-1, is DVKVTQSSRYLVKRTGEKVFLECVQDMDHENMFWYRQDPGLGLRLIYFSYDVKMKEKGDIPEGYSVSREKKERFSLILESASTNQTSMYLCASSLSLGLAFSNEQFFGPGTRLTVL.

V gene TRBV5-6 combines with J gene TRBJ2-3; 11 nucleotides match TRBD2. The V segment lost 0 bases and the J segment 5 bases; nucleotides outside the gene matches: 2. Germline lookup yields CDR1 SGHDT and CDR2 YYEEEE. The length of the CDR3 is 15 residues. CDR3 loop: CASSLVLAGGDTQYF. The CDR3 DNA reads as TGTGCCAGCAGCTTGGTCCTAGCGGGAGGAGATACGCAGTATTTT.

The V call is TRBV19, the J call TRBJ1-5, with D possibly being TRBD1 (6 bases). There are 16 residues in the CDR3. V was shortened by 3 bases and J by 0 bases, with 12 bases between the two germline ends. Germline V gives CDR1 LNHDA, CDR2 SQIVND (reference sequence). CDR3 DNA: TGTGCCAGTAGTATCCTTGGACAGTATAGCAATCAGCCCCAGCATTTT. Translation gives CASSILGQYSNQPQHF.

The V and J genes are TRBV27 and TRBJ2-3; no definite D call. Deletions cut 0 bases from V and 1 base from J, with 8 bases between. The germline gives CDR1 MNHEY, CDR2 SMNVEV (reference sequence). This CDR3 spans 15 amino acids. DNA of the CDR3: TGTGCCAGCAGTTTATCGTTCTCGGGCACAGATACGCAGTATTTT. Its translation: CASSLSFSGTDTQYF.

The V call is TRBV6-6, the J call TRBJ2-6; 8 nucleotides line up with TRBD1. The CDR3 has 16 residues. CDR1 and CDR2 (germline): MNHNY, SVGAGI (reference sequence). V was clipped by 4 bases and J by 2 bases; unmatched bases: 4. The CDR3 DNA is TGTGCCAGCAGTTCAGGGGGCTTAACTGGGGCCAACGTCCTGACTTTC. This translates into CASSSGGLTGANVLTF.

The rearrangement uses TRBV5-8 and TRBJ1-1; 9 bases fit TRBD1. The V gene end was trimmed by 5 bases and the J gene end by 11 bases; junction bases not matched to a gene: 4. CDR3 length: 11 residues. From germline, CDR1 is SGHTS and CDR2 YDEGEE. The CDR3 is CASSWDRDAFF. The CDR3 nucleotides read TGTGCCAGCAGTTGGGACAGGGACGCTTTCTTT.

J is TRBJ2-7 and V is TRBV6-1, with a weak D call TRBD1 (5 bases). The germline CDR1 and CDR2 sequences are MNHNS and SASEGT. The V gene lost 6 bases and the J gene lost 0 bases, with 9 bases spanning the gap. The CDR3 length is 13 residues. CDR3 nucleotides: TGTGCCAGCAGATTCCAGGGCTCCTACGAGCAGTACTTC. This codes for CASRFQGSYEQYF.

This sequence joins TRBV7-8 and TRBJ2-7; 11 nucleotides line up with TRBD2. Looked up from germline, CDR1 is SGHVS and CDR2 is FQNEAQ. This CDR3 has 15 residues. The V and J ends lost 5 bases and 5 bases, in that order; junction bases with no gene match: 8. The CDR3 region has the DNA TGTGCCAGCAGCGGCAGACTAGCGGGGATAAACGAGCAGTACTTC. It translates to CASSGRLAGINEQYF.

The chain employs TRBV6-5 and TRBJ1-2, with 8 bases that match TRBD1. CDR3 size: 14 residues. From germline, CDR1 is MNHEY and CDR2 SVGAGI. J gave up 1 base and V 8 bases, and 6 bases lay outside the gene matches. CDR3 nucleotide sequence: TGTGCCAGCTATGGACAGGGTTTTAACTATGGCTACACCTTC. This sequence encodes CASYGQGFNYGYTF.

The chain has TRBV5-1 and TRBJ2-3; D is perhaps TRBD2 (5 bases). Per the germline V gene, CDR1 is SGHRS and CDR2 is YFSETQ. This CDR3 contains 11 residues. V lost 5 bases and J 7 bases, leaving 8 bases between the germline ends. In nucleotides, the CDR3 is TGCGCCAGCAGGGGGAGTAATACGCAGTATTTT. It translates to CASRGSNTQYF.

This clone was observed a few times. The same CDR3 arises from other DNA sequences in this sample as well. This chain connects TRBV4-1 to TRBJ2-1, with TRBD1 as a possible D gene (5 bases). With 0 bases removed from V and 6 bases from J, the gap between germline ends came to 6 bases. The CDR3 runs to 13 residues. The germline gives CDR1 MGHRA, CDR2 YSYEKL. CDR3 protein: CASSQDQGNEQFF. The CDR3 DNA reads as TGCGCCAGCAGCCAAGATCAGGGCAATGAGCAGTTCTTC.

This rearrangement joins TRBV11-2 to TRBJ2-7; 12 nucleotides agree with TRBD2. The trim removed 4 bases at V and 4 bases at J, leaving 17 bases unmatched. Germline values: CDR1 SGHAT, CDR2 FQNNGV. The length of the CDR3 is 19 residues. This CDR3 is CASSSLRASGRALPYEQYF. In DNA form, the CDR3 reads TGTGCCAGCAGCTCCCTTCGGGCTAGCGGGAGGGCCTTACCGTACGAGCAGTACTTC.

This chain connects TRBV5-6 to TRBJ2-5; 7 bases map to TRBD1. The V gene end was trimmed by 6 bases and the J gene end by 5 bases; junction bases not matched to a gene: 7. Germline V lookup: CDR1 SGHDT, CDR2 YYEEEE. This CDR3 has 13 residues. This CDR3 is CASTTDRWETQYF. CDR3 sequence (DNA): TGTGCCAGCACCACGGACAGGTGGGAGACCCAGTACTTC. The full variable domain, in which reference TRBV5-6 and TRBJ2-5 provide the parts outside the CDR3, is DAGVTQSPTHLIKTRGQQVTLRCSPKSGHDTVSWYQQALGQGPQFIFQYYEEEERQRGNFPDRFSGHQFPNYSSELNVNALLLGDSALYLCASTTDRWETQYFGPGTRLLVL.

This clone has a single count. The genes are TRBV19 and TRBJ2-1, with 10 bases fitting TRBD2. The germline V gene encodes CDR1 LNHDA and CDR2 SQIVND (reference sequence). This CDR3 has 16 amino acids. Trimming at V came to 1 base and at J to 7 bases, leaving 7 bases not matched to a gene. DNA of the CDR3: TGTGCCAGTAGTATAGGTAGCGGGAGGACTTTGAATGAGCAGTTCTTC. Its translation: CASSIGSGRTLNEQFF.

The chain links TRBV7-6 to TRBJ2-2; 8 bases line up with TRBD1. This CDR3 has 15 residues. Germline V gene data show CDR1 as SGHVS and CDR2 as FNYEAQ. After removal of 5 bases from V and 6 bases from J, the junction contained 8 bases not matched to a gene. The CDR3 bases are TGTGCCAGCAGCCCATGGACAGGGACCCCCGGGGAGCTGTTTTTT. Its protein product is CASSPWTGTPGELFF. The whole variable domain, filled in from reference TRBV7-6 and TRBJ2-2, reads GAGVSQSPRYKVTKRGQDVALRCDPISGHVSLYWYRQALGQGPEFLTYFNYEAQQDKSGLPNDRFSAERPEGSISTLTIQRTEQRDSAMYRCASSPWTGTPGELFFGEGSRLTVL.

The CDR3 coding sequence is TGTGCCAGTAGTATGTACTCCGGACTAGCGGGAGGGTACAATGAGCAGTTCTTC. As protein: CASSMYSGLAGGYNEQFF. The chain is built from TRBV19 and TRBJ2-1; TRBD2 matches 15 bases. CDR1 is LNHDA, CDR2 SQIVND, per germline (reference sequence). V lost 3 bases to trimming and J lost 4 bases; unmatched junction nucleotides: 7. This CDR3 has 18 amino acids.

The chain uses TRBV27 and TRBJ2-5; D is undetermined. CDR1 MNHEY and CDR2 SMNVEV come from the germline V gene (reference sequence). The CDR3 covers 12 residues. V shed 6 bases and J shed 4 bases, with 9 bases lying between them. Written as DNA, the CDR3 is TGTGCCAGCAGCATCATCGGAGAGACCCAGTACTTC. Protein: CASSIIGETQYF.

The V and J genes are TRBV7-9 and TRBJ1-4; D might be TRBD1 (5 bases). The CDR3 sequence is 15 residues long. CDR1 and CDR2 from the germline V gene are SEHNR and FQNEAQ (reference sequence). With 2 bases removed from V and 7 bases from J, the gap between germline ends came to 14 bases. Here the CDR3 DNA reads TGTGCCAGCAGCTTATCGGCGGGGCTTGGTGAAAAACTGTTTTTT. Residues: CASSLSAGLGEKLFF.

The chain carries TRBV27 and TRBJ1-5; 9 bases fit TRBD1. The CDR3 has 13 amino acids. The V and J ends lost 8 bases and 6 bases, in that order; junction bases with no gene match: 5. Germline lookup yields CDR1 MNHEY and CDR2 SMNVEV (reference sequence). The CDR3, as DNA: TGTGCCAGCGCCTGGGACAGGGTTCAGCCCCAGCATTTT. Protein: CASAWDRVQPQHF.

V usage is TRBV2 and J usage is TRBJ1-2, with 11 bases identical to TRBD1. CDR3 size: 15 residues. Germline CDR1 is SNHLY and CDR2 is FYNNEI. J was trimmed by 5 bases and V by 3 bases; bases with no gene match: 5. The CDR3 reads CASSELGQGVYGYTF. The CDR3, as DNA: TGTGCCAGCAGTGAGCTGGGACAGGGGGTTTATGGCTACACCTTC.

In DNA form, the CDR3 reads TGTGCCAGCAGCTTGGCGGGACAGCAGTACACTGAAGCTTTCTTT. This gives the protein CASSLAGQQYTEAFF. This chain links TRBV5-6 with TRBJ1-1; 7 bases match TRBD1. V was pared by 0 bases and J by 3 bases, with 5 bases of the junction left unmatched. CDR3 length: 15 residues. Germline V CDR1 and CDR2: SGHDT, YYEEEE.

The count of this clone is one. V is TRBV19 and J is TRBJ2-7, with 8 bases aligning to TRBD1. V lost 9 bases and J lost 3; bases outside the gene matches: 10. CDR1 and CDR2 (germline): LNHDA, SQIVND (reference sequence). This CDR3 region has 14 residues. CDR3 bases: TGTGCCAGGAAGACAGGGGTTGGAATCTACGAGCAGTACTTC. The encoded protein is CARKTGVGIYEQYF.

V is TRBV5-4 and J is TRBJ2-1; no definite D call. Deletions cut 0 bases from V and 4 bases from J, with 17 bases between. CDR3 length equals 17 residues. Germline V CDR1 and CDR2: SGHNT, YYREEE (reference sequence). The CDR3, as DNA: TGTGCCAGCAGCTTGGGCTGGGCAGCCATGGAATACAATGAGCAGTTCTTC. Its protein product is CASSLGWAAMEYNEQFF.